Detailed here is one T cell receptor beta chain. The antigen remains unidentified. This record belongs to a study of T cell responses to AZD1222 COVID-19 vaccine. The CDR3 consists of 12 residues. The germline gives CDR1 SGHAT, CDR2 FQNNGV. Between the trimmed V and J ends, which lost 3 bases and 5 bases, there was a span of 7 bases. Findings and caveats of the study: Distributed over spike, vaccine-associated CD4 TCRs predominated at 160-218 and 743-854. Receipt of two AZD1222 doses was followed by a rise in Spike-specific TCR breadth and depth. Unmutated variant regions are reportedly targeted by nearly half of spike-specific TCRs.

Profiled with immunoSEQ multiplex PCR; TCRdb holds only in-frame clones, not every one. The sample lists 150,000 to 160,000 clones, 90% occurring once. This clonotype was sampled from an adult in good health. The chain is built from TRBV11-2 and TRBJ1-2; D is undetermined. Source: peripheral blood, taken on day 0 of AZD1222 vaccination. CDR3 loop: CASSFEGYGYTF. The CDR3 DNA reads as TGTGCCAGCAGCTTCGAAGGGTATGGCTACACCTTC.